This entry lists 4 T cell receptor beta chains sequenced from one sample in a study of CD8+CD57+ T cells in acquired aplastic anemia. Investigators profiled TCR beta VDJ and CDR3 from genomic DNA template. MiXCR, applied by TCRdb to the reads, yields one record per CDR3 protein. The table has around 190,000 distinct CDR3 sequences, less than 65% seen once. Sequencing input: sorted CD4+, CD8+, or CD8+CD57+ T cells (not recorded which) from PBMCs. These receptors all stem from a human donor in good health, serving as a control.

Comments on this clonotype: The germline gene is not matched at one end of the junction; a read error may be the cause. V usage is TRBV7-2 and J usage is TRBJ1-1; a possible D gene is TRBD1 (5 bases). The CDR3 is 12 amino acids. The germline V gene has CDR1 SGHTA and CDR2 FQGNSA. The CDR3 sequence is CASSPPGSEVFF. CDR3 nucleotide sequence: TGTGCCAGCAGTCCACCAGGGTCCGAAGTTTTCTTT.

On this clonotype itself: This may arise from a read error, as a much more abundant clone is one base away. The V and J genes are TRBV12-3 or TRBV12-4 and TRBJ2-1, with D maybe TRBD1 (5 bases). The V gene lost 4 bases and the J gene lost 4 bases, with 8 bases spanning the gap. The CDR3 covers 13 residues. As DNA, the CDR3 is TGTGCCAGCAGTTCCTCAGGGTACAATGAGCAGTTCTTC. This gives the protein CASSSSGYNEQFF.

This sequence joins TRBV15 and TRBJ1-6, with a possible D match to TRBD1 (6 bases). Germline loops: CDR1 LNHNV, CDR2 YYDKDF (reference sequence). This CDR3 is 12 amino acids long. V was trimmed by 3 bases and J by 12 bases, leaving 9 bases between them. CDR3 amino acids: CATSSQGGPLHF. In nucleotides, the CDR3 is TGTGCCACCAGCAGTCAAGGGGGACCCCTCCACTTT. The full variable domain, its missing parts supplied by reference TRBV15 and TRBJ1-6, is DAMVIQNPRYQVTQFGKPVTLSCSQTLNHNVMYWYQQKSSQAPKLLFHYYDKDFNNEADTPDNFQSRRPNTSFCFLDIRSPGLGDTAMYLCATSSQGGPLHFGNGTRLTVT.

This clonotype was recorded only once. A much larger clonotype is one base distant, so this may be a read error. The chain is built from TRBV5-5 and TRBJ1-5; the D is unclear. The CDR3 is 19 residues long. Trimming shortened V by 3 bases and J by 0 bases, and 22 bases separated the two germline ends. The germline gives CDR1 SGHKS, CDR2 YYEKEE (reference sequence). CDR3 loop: CASSSLGSNSRDSNQPQHF. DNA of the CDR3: TGTGCCAGCAGCTCCCTCGGGTCTAACAGTAGGGATAGCAATCAGCCCCAGCATTTT.